These T cell receptor beta chains were read from a single sample in a study of T cells expressing NK-cell markers. After re-calling the 5' RACE reads, TCRdb lists one entry per CDR3 protein, DNA absent. In all, the sample yields hundreds of thousands of distinct CDR3 sequences. Material: blood T cells: a sorted CD56 or NKG2C T cell subset, CD4+ or CD8+ T cells, or bulk PBMC T cells (not recorded which). These receptors came from a man aged 18-70 years in good health. Both conserved end residues are part of each CDR3.

v_call	j_call	cdr3_aa
TRBV6-1	TRBJ2-7	CASSERAVTNEQYF
TRBV11-2	TRBJ2-1	CASSLKPGLGNYNEQFF
TRBV4-2	TRBJ2-4	CASSRGLRDPDVGNIQYF
TRBV3-1	TRBJ1-5	CASSPGAGGGNQPQHF
TRBV4-2	TRBJ2-5	CASSPRAHQETQYF
TRBV4-2	TRBJ1-2	CASSLRIGTDRLNYGYTF
TRBV27	TRBJ1-2	CASSQDGFSLYTF
TRBV12-3/TRBV12-4	TRBJ2-5	CASSYGLAQETQYF
TRBV4-2	TRBJ2-3	CASSQDLRGTDTQYF
TRBV9	TRBJ1-1	CASSVVLGTYSLNTEAFF
TRBV28	TRBJ2-3	CAIQDSGGTDTQYF
TRBV11-2	TRBJ2-4	CASSSARETKNIQYF
TRBV19	TRBJ1-1	CASSTGPGEAFF
TRBV12-3/TRBV12-4	TRBJ2-7	CASSPIGQGAGEQYF
TRBV3-1	TRBJ1-2	CASSQLGLRDYGYTF
TRBV12-5	TRBJ2-1	CASGSSIYNEQFF
TRBV2	TRBJ2-7	CASRLGSSGNYEQYF
TRBV24-1	TRBJ2-5	CATSDSGTRRQETQYF
TRBV18	TRBJ2-7	CASSPRGGDLYEQYF
TRBV5-1	TRBJ1-1	CASSLFAGRSDTEAFF
TRBV5-1	TRBJ2-3	CASSGQGIGDTQYF
TRBV21-1	TRBJ2-4	CASSTGTSGGSAKNIQYF
TRBV19	TRBJ2-1	CATLGLVGEQFF
TRBV7-8	TRBJ2-7	CASSSVGYPSSYEQYF
TRBV28	TRBJ1-5	CASSFRNNQPQHF
TRBV15	TRBJ2-1	CATSRDRVSEQFF
TRBV12-3/TRBV12-4	TRBJ1-2	CASSLRQERSGYTF
TRBV3-1	TRBJ2-3	CASKRGGGTDTQYF
TRBV5-8	TRBJ1-4	CASRRVFVATNEKLFF
TRBV18	TRBJ1-2	CASSPEDSTGFYYGYTF
TRBV6-1	TRBJ2-7	CASSDSGGALGAYEQYF
TRBV10-3	TRBJ2-3	CAISEGLKAGLSTDTQYF
TRBV12-3/TRBV12-4	TRBJ1-2	CASSFKQGLNYGYTF
TRBV2	TRBJ2-4	CASSVRRGTLAKNIQYF
TRBV3-1	TRBJ1-1	CASRTLGAAFF
TRBV12-3/TRBV12-4	TRBJ1-5	CASSLAKGTGYSNQPQHF
TRBV7-9	TRBJ2-1	CASSQLAGGHDEQFF
TRBV29-1	TRBJ2-5	CSVEQGQGFPKRAQYF
TRBV4-1	TRBJ1-2	CASSQEPTGAAYGYTF
TRBV15	TRBJ1-3	CAARALSGNTIYF
TRBV10-3	TRBJ2-1	CAISESLGRGDPEQFF
TRBV18	TRBJ2-3	CASSPPGQGFPYF
TRBV4-2	TRBJ1-4	CASSRQGGATNEKLFF
TRBV12-3/TRBV12-4	TRBJ2-1	CASSLRTATYNEQFF
TRBV28	TRBJ2-5	CASSLDSGVGVQYF
TRBV6-1	TRBJ1-4	CASRGSGVPNEKLFF
TRBV20-1	TRBJ2-3	CSAGNALDTQYF
TRBV12-3/TRBV12-4	TRBJ2-2	CASNPGQGVAGELFF
TRBV5-1	TRBJ2-3	CASSKQGWDTDTQYF
TRBV7-9	TRBJ1-2	CASSRGQGMDGYTF
TRBV7-2	TRBJ2-3	CASSLEGLPADTQYF
TRBV30	TRBJ2-5	CAWAWGPGETQYF
TRBV4-1	TRBJ2-5	CASSPSNGGRETQYF
TRBV7-9	TRBJ2-6	CASSLDFSGANVLTF
TRBV2	TRBJ1-6	CASSQDRINSPLHF